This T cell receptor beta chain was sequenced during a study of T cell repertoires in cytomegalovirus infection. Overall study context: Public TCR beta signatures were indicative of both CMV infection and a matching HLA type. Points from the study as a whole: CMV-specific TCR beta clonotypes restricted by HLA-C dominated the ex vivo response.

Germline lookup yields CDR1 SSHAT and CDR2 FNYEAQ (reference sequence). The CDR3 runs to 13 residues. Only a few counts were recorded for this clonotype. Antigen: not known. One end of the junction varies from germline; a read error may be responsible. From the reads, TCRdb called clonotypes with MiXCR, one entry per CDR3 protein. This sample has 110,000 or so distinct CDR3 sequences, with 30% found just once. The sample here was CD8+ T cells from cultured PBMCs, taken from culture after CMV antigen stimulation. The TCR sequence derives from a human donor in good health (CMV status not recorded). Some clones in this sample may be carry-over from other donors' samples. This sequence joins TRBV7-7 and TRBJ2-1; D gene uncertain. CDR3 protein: CASSFGRNNEQFF. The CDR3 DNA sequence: TGTGCTAGCAGCTTCGGGCGGAATAATGAGCAGTTCTTC. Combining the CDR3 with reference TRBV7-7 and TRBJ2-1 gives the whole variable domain GAGVSQSPRYKVTKRGQDVTLRCDPISSHATLYWYQQALGQGPEFLTYFNYEAQPDKSGLPSDRFSAERPEGSISTLTIQRTEQRDSAMYRCASSFGRNNEQFFGPGTRLTVL.